This entry lists 24 T cell receptor beta chains sequenced from one sample in a study of cytomegalovirus exposure and HLA in healthy donors. Using immunoSEQ multiplex PCR, the repertoire was profiled, and TCRdb retains in-frame clones only, with some absent. The sample lists around 180,000 clones, 86% occurring once. The sample comprised PBMCs. These receptors were taken from a woman aged 18-30 years in good health and CMV-seronegative.

V is TRBV7-9 and J is TRBJ1-6; tentative D call: TRBD1 (5 bases). Trimming pared 5 bases from V and 0 bases from J, leaving 20 bases between. This CDR3 comprises 19 residues. Per the germline V gene, CDR1 is SEHNR and CDR2 is FQNEAQ (reference sequence). The CDR3 coding sequence is TGTGCCAGCAGCACCGGGACTCCTGGGTCCCGCTCCTATAATTCACCCCTCCACTTT. Amino acids: CASSTGTPGSRSYNSPLHF.

The rearrangement joins TRBV5-6 to TRBJ1-5, with 9 bases that match TRBD1. Germline V gene data show CDR1 as SGHDT and CDR2 as YYEEEE. CDR3 length: 14 amino acids. Unmatched junction bases numbered 6, after V lost 7 bases and J lost 4 bases. CDR3: CASHRQGVNQPQHF. The CDR3 DNA follows: TGTGCCAGCCATAGACAGGGGGTGAATCAGCCCCAGCATTTT.

This clone appeared once. The rearrangement uses TRBV4-2 and TRBJ2-1; TRBD2 aligns across 9 bases. The CDR3 length is 16 residues. Germline assignment: CDR1 LGHNA and CDR2 YNFKEQ. The trim removed 8 bases at V and 7 bases at J, leaving 15 bases unmatched. CDR3 loop: CASGPMRLADGNEQFF. CDR3 coding DNA: TGTGCCAGCGGCCCCATGCGACTAGCGGATGGGAATGAGCAGTTCTTC.

The rearrangement joins TRBV2 to TRBJ2-2; 7 positions match TRBD1. CDR3 length: 16 amino acids. Germline-derived CDR1 and CDR2 are SNHLY and FYNNEI. After removal of 6 bases from V and 4 bases from J, the junction contained 11 bases not matched to a gene. CDR3 sequence: CASSSTLDRATGELFF. Here the CDR3 DNA reads TGTGCCAGCAGCTCGACTCTCGACAGGGCCACCGGGGAGCTGTTTTTT.

The chain joins TRBV19 to TRBJ1-1; no firm D call. CDR1 and CDR2 from the germline V gene are LNHDA and SQIVND (reference sequence). The CDR3 is 12 amino acids. Trimming shortened V by 6 bases and J by 6 bases, and 11 bases separated the two germline ends. CDR3 sequence: CASRPRDSEAFF. In DNA form, the CDR3 reads TGTGCCAGTAGGCCGAGGGATTCTGAAGCTTTCTTT.

This clone has a handful of counts. This chain's CDR3 is CASTDRGGNEQFF. In DNA, the CDR3 is TGCGCCAGCACCGACAGGGGGGGCAATGAGCAGTTCTTC. The gene calls are TRBV5-1 and TRBJ2-1; TRBD1 aligns across 9 bases. Germline trimming cut 6 bases from V and 6 bases from J; bases unmatched to any gene: 4. CDR3 length: 13 amino acids. Germline V gives CDR1 SGHRS, CDR2 YFSETQ. Complete variable domain (other parts from reference TRBV5-1 and TRBJ2-1): KAGVTQTPRYLIKTRGQQVTLSCSPISGHRSVSWYQQTPGQGLQFLFEYFSETQRNKGNFPGRFSGRQFSNSRSEMNVSTLELGDSALYLCASTDRGGNEQFFGPGTRLTVL.

The chain combines TRBV11-2 with TRBJ2-4; 11 bases agree with TRBD2. The ends lost 5 bases at V and 6 bases at J; junction bases unmatched: 9. The germline V gene encodes CDR1 SGHAT and CDR2 FQNNGV. The CDR3 is 16 residues long. The DNA for the CDR3 is TGTGCCAGCAGCCCTCTACCTAGCGGGGGGACAAACATTCAGTACTTC. Protein sequence: CASSPLPSGGTNIQYF.

This chain joins TRBV7-3 and TRBJ2-6; D might be TRBD2 (5 bases). V lost 5 bases to trimming and J lost 0 bases, with 17 bases between them. The CDR3 totals 18 residues. In germline, CDR1 is SGHTA, CDR2 FQGTGA. CDR3: CASSPGGGLHSGANVLTF. The CDR3 DNA reads as TGTGCCAGCAGCCCTGGAGGAGGCCTACACTCTGGGGCCAACGTCCTGACTTTC.

This clone has only a few counts. The chain uses TRBV27 and TRBJ2-1; D remains unclear. CDR3 length equals 11 residues. Germline V gene lookup returns CDR1 MNHEY and CDR2 SMNVEV (reference sequence). Trimming cost V 1 base and J 9 bases, with 4 bases left between them. The DNA of the CDR3 is TGTGCCAGCAGTTTATTAGCTGAGCAGTTCTTC. This translates into CASSLLAEQFF.

V gene TRBV15 combines with J gene TRBJ1-1; no clear D gene. The CDR3 loop spans 14 amino acids. Looked up from germline, CDR1 is LNHNV and CDR2 is YYDKDF (reference sequence). Between the trimmed V and J ends, which lost 6 bases and 2 bases, there was a span of 13 bases. In DNA, the CDR3 is TGTGCCACCAGACTCAGGCCGGATAACACTGAAGCTTTCTTT. Translated: CATRLRPDNTEAFF.

V gene TRBV19 combines with J gene TRBJ1-1, with TRBD1 matching 9 bases. This CDR3 is 13 amino acids long. V lost 7 bases and J lost 5; bases outside the gene matches: 5. Looked up from germline, CDR1 is LNHDA and CDR2 is SQIVND (reference sequence). CDR3 DNA: TGTGCCAGTAATATTGGGACAGGGACTGAAGCTTTCTTT. Translated: CASNIGTGTEAFF.

The chain is built from TRBV4-1 and TRBJ2-2; tentatively, D is TRBD1 (5 bases). Germline loops: CDR1 MGHRA, CDR2 YSYEKL. The CDR3 covers 17 residues. With 1 base removed from V and 4 bases from J, the gap between germline ends came to 16 bases. CDR3 in DNA: TGCGCCAGCAGCCAAGGAAGGGGTATGGACGGCACCGGGGAGCTGTTTTTT. Its protein product is CASSQGRGMDGTGELFF.

The V and J genes are TRBV7-9 and TRBJ1-5, with TRBD1 identical over 7 bases. Germline lookup yields CDR1 SEHNR and CDR2 FQNEAQ (reference sequence). V shed 5 bases, J shed 4 bases, and the junction held 11 bases outside the gene matches. This CDR3 is built from 16 residues. CDR3 region: CASSLSFRGENQPQHF. The CDR3 DNA follows: TGTGCCAGCAGCCTAAGTTTCAGGGGGGAGAATCAGCCCCAGCATTTT.

V is TRBV5-6 and J is TRBJ1-1; D is ambiguous. V was shortened by 2 bases and J by 8 bases, with 16 bases between the two germline ends. The CDR3 runs to 14 residues. Germline loops: CDR1 SGHDT, CDR2 YYEEEE. CDR3 DNA: TGTGCCAGCAGCTTCCCCTCTGGTAATAGCGAAGCTTTCTTT. Protein product: CASSFPSGNSEAFF. Full variable domain (missing parts from reference TRBV5-6 and TRBJ1-1): DAGVTQSPTHLIKTRGQQVTLRCSPKSGHDTVSWYQQALGQGPQFIFQYYEEEERQRGNFPDRFSGHQFPNYSSELNVNALLLGDSALYLCASSFPSGNSEAFFGQGTRLTVV.

The chain carries TRBV25-1 and TRBJ2-3; no clear D. V lost 1 base, J lost 4 bases, and 3 bases lay in between. The CDR3 covers 12 residues. Germline loops: CDR1 MGHDK, CDR2 SYGVNS. CDR3 in amino acids: CASSESADTQYF. The DNA of the CDR3 is TGTGCCAGCAGTGAATCCGCAGATACGCAGTATTTT.

V gene TRBV11-2 combines with J gene TRBJ1-1; maybe TRBD1 (5 bases). Germline V lookup: CDR1 SGHAT, CDR2 FQNNGV. The CDR3 sequence is 16 residues long. The V end was cut by 0 bases, the J end by 10 bases, with 21 bases between. The CDR3 sequence: CASSLDPGQAFERAFF. The CDR3, as DNA: TGTGCCAGCAGCTTAGATCCAGGGCAGGCCTTTGAGCGAGCTTTCTTT.

This chain connects TRBV6-5 to TRBJ2-1; D remains unclear. V lost 8 bases and J lost 5, with 16 bases in between. Germline V gene sequence: CDR1 MNHEY, CDR2 SVGAGI. The CDR3 spans 14 residues. DNA of the CDR3: TGTGCCAGCGGGTTAGCCACCATTCACAATGAGCAGTTCTTC. The encoded protein is CASGLATIHNEQFF.

The rearrangement links TRBV5-4 to TRBJ2-3, with TRBD2 matching over 10 bases. The CDR3 contains 16 residues. Per germline, CDR1 SGHNT and CDR2 YYREEE (reference sequence). The V segment lost 0 bases and the J segment 2 bases; nucleotides outside the gene matches: 3. CDR3 DNA sequence: TGTGCCAGCAGCTTGGGGACTAGCGGTAACACAGATACGCAGTATTTT. It yields the protein CASSLGTSGNTDTQYF.

The chain recombines TRBV25-1 with TRBJ2-5; 7 bases fit TRBD2. CDR3 size: 15 residues. V lost 4 bases, J lost 2 bases, and 7 bases stayed unmatched. Germline CDR1 MGHDK, CDR2 SYGVNS. The chain's CDR3 is CASSGSGNLQETQYF. In nucleotides, the CDR3 is TGTGCCAGCAGTGGCAGCGGGAACCTTCAAGAGACCCAGTACTTC.

This chain connects TRBV10-2 to TRBJ1-2; a possible D gene is TRBD1 (6 bases). The CDR3 consists of 15 residues. Germline lookup yields CDR1 WSHSY and CDR2 SAAADI. V lost 3 bases and J 2 bases, leaving 13 bases between the germline ends. CDR3 bases: TGCGCCAGCAGTGACCTACAGGGCTTAAACTATGGCTACACCTTC. Protein product: CASSDLQGLNYGYTF.

The chain carries TRBV7-7 and TRBJ1-5; D not resolved. The germline V gene encodes CDR1 SSHAT and CDR2 FNYEAQ (reference sequence). CDR3 size: 13 residues. V dropped 5 bases and J dropped 6 bases, with 11 bases sitting between them. CDR3: CASSGGVGQPQHF. The CDR3 DNA sequence: TGTGCCAGCAGCGGAGGAGTCGGTCAGCCCCAGCATTTT.

This chain connects TRBV18 to TRBJ1-1; D ambiguous. The CDR3 sequence is 15 residues long. Germline V gene sequence: CDR1 KGHSH, CDR2 LQKENI. Trimming took 3 bases from V and 2 from J, leaving 13 bases between them. CDR3 coding DNA: TGTGCCAGCTCACCGAACCGGGTTCTCAACACTGAAGCTTTCTTT. It translates to CASSPNRVLNTEAFF. Based on the CDR3 plus reference TRBV18 and TRBJ1-1, the full variable domain is NAGVMQNPRHLVRRRGQEARLRCSPMKGHSHVYWYRQLPEEGLKFMVYLQKENIIDESGMPKERFSAEFPKEGPSILRIQQVVRGDSAAYFCASSPNRVLNTEAFFGQGTRLTVV.

This sequence joins TRBV5-1 and TRBJ1-1; no clear D. V was trimmed by 4 bases and J by 9 bases, leaving 16 bases between them. Germline CDR1 is SGHRS and CDR2 is YFSETQ. The CDR3 totals 13 residues. The CDR3 loop is CASSLGQTTQAFF. The CDR3 bases are TGCGCCAGCAGCCTGGGCCAAACTACCCAAGCTTTCTTT.

V gene TRBV18 combines with J gene TRBJ2-1; TRBD1 aligns across 7 bases. V lost 7 bases to trimming and J lost 7 bases; unmatched junction nucleotides: 4. CDR3 length equals 12 residues. Germline CDR1 and CDR2: KGHSH and LQKENI. In DNA form, the CDR3 reads TGTGCCAGCTGCGACAGGGTGAATGAGCAGTTCTTC. Translating gives CASCDRVNEQFF.